The 9 T cell receptor beta chains below all came from one sample that was sequenced in a study of T cell changes during pregnancy in multiple sclerosis. TCRdb keeps only in-frame clones here, not all; method: immunoSEQ multiplex PCR. This table holds around 80,000 clones, roughly 92% found once. Sequencing was performed on peripheral blood, taken before pregnancy. The source is a female donor with multiple sclerosis, enrolled in a pregnancy study.

The chain has TRBV28 and TRBJ1-2; the D gene is possibly TRBD1 (5 bases). Trimming took 3 bases from V and 7 from J, leaving 18 bases between them. The CDR3 runs 15 residues. Per germline, CDR1 MDHEN and CDR2 SYDVKM. As DNA, the CDR3 is TGTGCCAGCAGTTTTCTAGGCAGGGATTTCTCTGGCTACACCTTC. The encoded protein is CASSFLGRDFSGYTF.

Only one count was recorded for this clone. The CDR3 sequence: CASSWGDRGRNGYTF. The CDR3 DNA sequence: TGTGCCAGCAGCTGGGGAGACAGGGGCCGCAATGGCTACACCTTC. This chain links TRBV5-4 with TRBJ1-2, with 8 bases matching TRBD1. CDR1 and CDR2 from the germline V gene are SGHNT and YYREEE (reference sequence). The length of the CDR3 is 15 residues. After removal of 3 bases from V and 6 bases from J, the junction contained 10 bases not matched to a gene.

The rearrangement links TRBV5-1 to TRBJ2-1; tentative D call: TRBD2 (7 bases). V gave up 1 base and J gave up 10 bases, with 18 bases separating them. The V gene's germline CDR1 is SGHRS and CDR2 YFSETQ. CDR3 length equals 15 residues. CDR3 in DNA: TGCGCCAGCAGCTTGAACTCCGGGGGGCCGCTAGAGCAGTTCTTC. Translating gives CASSLNSGGPLEQFF.

This chain uses TRBV9 with TRBJ2-7; 8 bases align to TRBD2. Germline V gene data show CDR1 as SGDLS and CDR2 as YYNGEE. CDR3 length: 16 residues. V lost 3 bases and J lost 0; bases outside the gene matches: 8. The CDR3 reads CASSARWGTSSYEQYF. CDR3 coding DNA: TGTGCCAGCAGCGCGAGGTGGGGGACTAGCTCCTACGAGCAGTACTTC.

The chain couples TRBV11-3 to TRBJ2-5; TRBD2 matches at 12 bases. Germline V CDR1 and CDR2: SGHNT, YENEEA. Trimming removed 1 base from V and 4 bases from J; junction bases left unmatched: 7. This CDR3 comprises 17 residues. The CDR3 nucleotides read TGTGCCAGCAGCTTAGTTGTCCTAGCGGGAGGGATAGAGACCCAGTACTTC. Amino acids: CASSLVVLAGGIETQYF.

This clone showed up just once. The chain links TRBV7-6 to TRBJ1-1, with 7 positions matching TRBD1. The germline V gene encodes CDR1 SGHVS and CDR2 FNYEAQ. The CDR3 contains 15 residues. Germline trimming cut 5 bases from V and 6 bases from J; bases unmatched to any gene: 12. In DNA form, the CDR3 reads TGTGCCAGCAGCGAAAGCCGAGACAGGGTTGCTGAAGCTTTCTTT. It is translated as CASSESRDRVAEAFF.

V gene TRBV9 combines with J gene TRBJ2-5; 11 bases map to TRBD2. The trim removed 4 bases at V and 2 bases at J, leaving 13 bases unmatched. From germline, CDR1 is SGDLS and CDR2 YYNGEE. This CDR3 spans 18 amino acids. This CDR3 is CASSLSGTSGTYQETQYF. DNA of the CDR3: TGTGCCAGCAGCCTCTCAGGGACTAGCGGCACATATCAAGAGACCCAGTACTTC.

The chain joins TRBV9 to TRBJ2-7, with D hard to call. The germline gives CDR1 SGDLS, CDR2 YYNGEE. The ends were cut back, 0 bases at V and 0 bases at J, with 4 bases in the middle. CDR3 length: 13 residues. The CDR3 loop is CASSVVDSYEQYF. CDR3 bases: TGTGCCAGCAGCGTAGTAGACTCCTACGAGCAGTACTTC.

The chain couples TRBV9 to TRBJ2-1; TRBD1 matches 8 bases. The CDR3 length is 16 residues. J lost 6 bases, V lost 0 bases, and 8 bases had no gene match. Germline V CDR1 and CDR2: SGDLS, YYNGEE. The CDR3 loop reads CASSVATGVFGNEQFF. CDR3 bases: TGTGCCAGCAGCGTAGCGACAGGGGTCTTTGGCAATGAGCAGTTCTTC.